This is a list of T cell receptor beta chains from one sample in a study of regulatory T cells in long-lasting Graves disease. Via MiXCR, TCRdb re-called the multiplex PCR reads, giving one row per CDR3 protein. The sample holds 410,000 or so distinct CDR3 sequences, more than 12% seen once. Another study also made use of these data, one on T cells in Graves' hyperthyroidism and ophthalmopathy.

The sample was peripheral blood mononuclear cells (PBMCs), taken at new diagnosis, from a patient treated with antithyroid drugs. These receptors all come from a woman younger than 45 with Graves disease. Both conserved end residues are part of each CDR3. Each record gives: D gene, clone size, J gene, V gene, CDR3 protein, CDR3 DNA. A D gene is named only where the DNA matches it firmly. Clone size is given for some rows only: seen once, a few or many times, or a class if the clone is expanded.

d_call: -; clone_size: -; j_call: TRBJ2-2; v_call: TRBV5-1; cdr3_aa: CASRPGEENTGELFF; cdr3_nt: TGCGCCAGCAGGCCAGGGGAGGAGAACACCGGGGAGCTGTTTTTT
d_call: -; clone_size: -; j_call: TRBJ1-1; v_call: TRBV5-1; cdr3_aa: CASSGGTNTEAFF; cdr3_nt: TGCGCCAGCAGTGGGGGAACGAACACTGAAGCTTTCTTT
d_call: -; clone_size: few; j_call: TRBJ2-3; v_call: TRBV19; cdr3_aa: CASSGTSNPPLNTQYF; cdr3_nt: TGTGCCAGTAGTGGAACTAGCAACCCTCCGTTAAATACGCAGTATTTT
d_call: TRBD1; clone_size: many; j_call: TRBJ1-4; v_call: TRBV20-1; cdr3_aa: CSAREGTGRSNEKLFF; cdr3_nt: TGCAGTGCTAGAGAGGGGACAGGGCGGTCTAATGAAAAACTGTTTTTT
d_call: -; clone_size: -; j_call: TRBJ2-1; v_call: TRBV19; cdr3_aa: CASSITPGGAVGCEQFF; cdr3_nt: TGTGCCAGTAGTATTACTCCGGGCGGGGCCGTGGGGTGTGAGCAGTTCTTC
d_call: TRBD1; clone_size: -; j_call: TRBJ2-1; v_call: TRBV19; cdr3_aa: CASSGGSTGDHEQFF; cdr3_nt: TGTGCCAGTAGTGGGGGCTCTACAGGGGACCATGAGCAGTTCTTC
d_call: -; clone_size: few; j_call: TRBJ1-5; v_call: TRBV9; cdr3_aa: CASSVAGASWGNQPQHF; cdr3_nt: TGTGCCAGCAGCGTAGCTGGGGCCTCTTGGGGCAATCAGCCCCAGCATTTT
d_call: -; clone_size: few; j_call: TRBJ2-7; v_call: TRBV19; cdr3_aa: CASSIWAPTLAYEQYF; cdr3_nt: TGTGCCAGTAGTATATGGGCCCCGACCCTGGCTTACGAGCAGTACTTC
d_call: TRBD2; clone_size: -; j_call: TRBJ2-5; v_call: TRBV20-1; cdr3_aa: CSARVGGGTQYF; cdr3_nt: TGCAGTGCTAGAGTCGGCGGGGGGACCCAGTACTTC
d_call: TRBD2; clone_size: many; j_call: TRBJ2-3; v_call: TRBV5-4; cdr3_aa: CASSLVSLAGVGGTDTQYF; cdr3_nt: TGTGCCAGCAGCTTGGTGTCACTAGCGGGAGTCGGAGGCACAGATACGCAGTATTTT
d_call: -; clone_size: few; j_call: TRBJ1-1; v_call: TRBV12-3/TRBV12-4; cdr3_aa: CASSPPSGGTEAFF; cdr3_nt: TGTGCCAGCAGCCCTCCCTCGGGGGGCACTGAAGCTTTCTTT
d_call: TRBD1; clone_size: few; j_call: TRBJ1-5; v_call: TRBV19; cdr3_aa: CASSIGQGGNQPQHF; cdr3_nt: TGTGCCAGTAGTATAGGACAGGGGGGAAATCAGCCCCAGCATTTT
d_call: -; clone_size: few; j_call: TRBJ2-1; v_call: TRBV19; cdr3_aa: CASSHYDTENEQFF; cdr3_nt: TGTGCCAGTAGTCACTACGACACGGAGAATGAGCAGTTCTTC
d_call: -; clone_size: few; j_call: TRBJ1-2; v_call: TRBV3-1; cdr3_aa: CASSQEKLGRNYGYTF; cdr3_nt: TGTGCCAGCAGCCAAGAAAAGCTAGGAAGAAACTATGGCTACACCTTC
d_call: -; clone_size: few; j_call: TRBJ2-1; v_call: TRBV4-1; cdr3_aa: CASSQGGYEQFF; cdr3_nt: TGCGCCAGCAGCCAAGGGGGATATGAGCAGTTCTTC
d_call: TRBD1; clone_size: many; j_call: TRBJ2-3; v_call: TRBV7-3; cdr3_aa: CASSLIPRTGGILTDTQYF; cdr3_nt: TGTGCCAGCAGCTTAATCCCGCGGACAGGGGGGATCCTCACAGATACGCAGTATTTT
d_call: -; clone_size: few; j_call: TRBJ2-7; v_call: TRBV5-1; cdr3_aa: CASSGRVGGEQYF; cdr3_nt: TGCGCCAGCAGCGGGCGTGTGGGCGGCGAGCAGTACTTC
d_call: -; clone_size: many; j_call: TRBJ1-4; v_call: TRBV27; cdr3_aa: CASSPRTWGEKLFF; cdr3_nt: TGTGCCAGCAGTCCACGGACCTGGGGTGAAAAACTGTTTTTT
d_call: TRBD1; clone_size: many; j_call: TRBJ1-1; v_call: TRBV28; cdr3_aa: CASSLRTGGLGTEAFF; cdr3_nt: TGTGCCAGCAGTTTACGGACAGGGGGCCTTGGGACTGAAGCTTTCTTT